This paragraph reports one T cell receptor beta chain. Its antigen is still unknown. Nothing much larger sits one base from this clone, and base qualities are not available. TCRbeta CDR3 regions were sequenced with the immunoSEQ Assay. After extraction, genomic DNA underwent amplification by bias-controlled multiplex PCR, followed by high-throughput sequencing. Per the original workflow: To quantify the absolute abundance of every unique TCRbeta CDR3 region, sequences were collapsed and filtered. Usable DNA was measured by amplifying reference genes present in all nucleated cells, and TCRbeta template counts were normalized to that usable DNA to estimate T cell fraction. Repertoire TCRs were annotated as SARS-CoV-2-specific by exact matching of V gene, CDR3 amino acid sequence and J gene to a known reactive TCR set. The reference SARS-CoV-2 TCR set was derived from MIRA and filtered for enrichment in COVID-19-positive ImmuneCODE repertoires, a step that removed public or cross-reactive TCRs. Using the MIRA antigens, annotated TCRs were further analysed by specific ORF or by position within an ORF. Breadth was defined as annotated unique rearrangements over total unique productive rearrangements; depth was the summed frequency of those rearrangements. Group comparisons of TCR breadth used two-sided Wilcoxon rank-sum tests. This is the immuneACCESS table as TCRdb keeps it, with only in-frame sequences that have V and J called. A part of the clones is gone; compared with another copy, unresolved V genes explain less than half, and the rest is unexplained. D and trimming come from the DNA, and the V and J calls and clone size come from that table. This sample is represented by about 350,000 clones; 70% to 90% of them were singletons. The biggest ten clones account for around 3% of the sample.

The sample's treatment or condition, from its label and the paper: around 19 received Ad26.COV2.S at low or high dose, single or two shots; several received placebo; per-sample allocation not given. For vaccine and placebo recipients, repertoires were sequenced using samples collected on day 63 after the first injection. Cohort 1b enrolled about two dozen adults aged 18-55 years at a single site in Boston, USA, between 29 July and 7 August 2020. Ad26.COV2.S was a replication-incompetent adenovirus type 26 vector expressing a prefusion-stabilized SARS-CoV-2 spike protein from the original Wuhan strain. The data stem from a study of Ad26.COV2.S vaccination and SARS-CoV-2 variants (dated by TCRdb to the early 2020s). The study in broad terms: Vaccine-arm donors were drawn from COV1001, a multicentre, randomized, double-blind, placebo-controlled phase I-IIa trial of Ad26.COV2.S in healthy adults. Ad26.COV2.S was administered intramuscularly at 5 x 10^10 or 1 x 10^11 viral particles, either as a single shot or as two shots given 56 days apart. TCRbeta repertoire sequencing was used to assess the specificity and breadth of SARS-CoV-2-reactive T cell receptors after Ad26.COV2.S vaccination. The TCR-sequenced set comprised around 30 samples: some 20 Ad26.COV2.S vaccine recipients, 5 placebo recipients and 8 SARS-CoV-2 convalescent individuals. Trial participants were randomized into five groups of five: low-dose or high-dose Ad26.COV2.S given once or twice, or placebo on both occasions. Throughout the experiments and outcome assessment, investigators stayed blinded to trial group allocation.

Paper-wide results and their limitations: It was noted by the authors that total T cell responses may have been underestimated by the TCR breadth and depth analyses. Ad26.COV2.S recipients had higher spike-specific TCR breadth than placebo recipients (P = 0.0014). Non-spike TCR breadth was comparable between vaccine and placebo recipients, consistent with the vaccine containing only spike. The study lacked the statistical power to compare responses across vaccine doses or regimens. After vaccination, spike-specific CD8+ and CD4+ T cell responses were reported to show substantial breadth.

Sequences were derived from peripheral blood, sampled in a trial of Ad26.COV2.S vaccine versus placebo. The sequence was obtained from a person aged 18-65 years who received the Ad26.COV2.S COVID-19 vaccine or a placebo.

The sequenced DNA: TGTGCCACAGGAGCTATTGGGGCTAATGAAAAACTGTTTTTT. The translation is CATGAIGANEKLFF. The V gene is TRBV27 and the J gene is TRBJ1-4, with the D gene call left open. Via the germline V gene (reference sequence), CDR1 is MNHEY and CDR2 SMNVEV. Between the V and J ends, shortened by 10 bases and 3 bases respectively, the junction contains 15 bases. From cysteine to phenylalanine, the CDR3 is 14 amino acids long. CDR3 DNA is the only sequence kept; it has 42 bases, read in frame from the first base.